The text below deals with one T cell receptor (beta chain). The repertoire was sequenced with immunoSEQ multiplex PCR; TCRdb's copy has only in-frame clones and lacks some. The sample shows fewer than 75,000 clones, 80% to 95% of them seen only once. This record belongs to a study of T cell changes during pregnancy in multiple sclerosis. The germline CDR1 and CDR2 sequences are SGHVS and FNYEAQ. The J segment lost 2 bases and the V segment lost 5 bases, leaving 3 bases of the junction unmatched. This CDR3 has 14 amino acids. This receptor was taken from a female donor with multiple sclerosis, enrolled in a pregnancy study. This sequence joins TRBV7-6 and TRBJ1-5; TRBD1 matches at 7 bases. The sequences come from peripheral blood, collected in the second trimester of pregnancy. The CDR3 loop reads CASSPGQGNQPQHF. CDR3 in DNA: TGTGCCAGCAGCCCTGGACAGGGCAATCAGCCCCAGCATTTT.